The 13 T cell receptor beta chains in this list originate from one sample, sequenced in a study of cytomegalovirus exposure and HLA in healthy donors. The PCR had 60 Vbeta and 13 Jbeta primers. Only in-frame clones appear in the TCRdb table, and some are missing; sequencing was by immunoSEQ multiplex PCR. In the table there are about 120,000 clones, around three quarters of which are singletons. Sample: PBMCs. Receptors were obtained from a man younger than 35 in good health and CMV-seronegative.

The chain employs TRBV6-5 and TRBJ1-4; a weak D match, TRBD1 (6 bases). CDR1 and CDR2 from the germline V gene are MNHEY and SVGAGI. The CDR3 extends over 16 amino acids. V lost 2 bases and J 2 bases, leaving 12 bases between the germline ends. The CDR3 protein is CASSYNLGATNEKLFF. The CDR3 region has the DNA TGTGCCAGCAGTTACAATCTGGGGGCTACTAATGAAAAACTGTTTTTT.

This chain joins TRBV2 and TRBJ1-1; D uncertain. This CDR3 is 15 amino acids long. V was cut by 4 bases and J by 0 bases, with 12 bases left in between. Germline lookup yields CDR1 SNHLY and CDR2 FYNNEI. CDR3 amino acids: CASSGEQLMNTEAFF. CDR3 bases: TGTGCCAGCAGTGGTGAACAGCTTATGAACACTGAAGCTTTCTTT.

The chain recombines TRBV7-2 with TRBJ2-1, with TRBD2 matching over 7 bases. CDR3 length: 17 residues. CDR1 and CDR2 (germline): SGHTA, FQGNSA. V shed 5 bases and J 9 bases; nucleotides not matched to a gene: 19. CDR3 DNA sequence: TGTGCCAGCAGCCCCATTGGGGCGGGAGCGGCATATGTTGAGCAGTTCTTC. The encoded protein is CASSPIGAGAAYVEQFF. Full variable domain (remainder filled in from reference TRBV7-2 and TRBJ2-1): GAGVSQSPSNKVTEKGKDVELRCDPISGHTALYWYRQSLGQGLEFLIYFQGNSAPDKSGLPSDRFSAERTGGSVSTLTIQRTQQEDSAVYLCASSPIGAGAAYVEQFFGPGTRLTVL.

This clone occurred once. The rearrangement uses TRBV5-1 and TRBJ2-1; D is perhaps TRBD1 (5 bases). This CDR3 has 14 amino acids. The germline CDR1 and CDR2 sequences are SGHRS and YFSETQ. V was shortened by 0 bases and J by 4 bases, with 8 bases between the two germline ends. CDR3 in DNA: TGCGCCAGCAGCTTGGAGGCAGGGTACAATGAGCAGTTCTTC. Its translation is CASSLEAGYNEQFF. The whole variable domain, filled in from reference TRBV5-1 and TRBJ2-1, reads KAGVTQTPRYLIKTRGQQVTLSCSPISGHRSVSWYQQTPGQGLQFLFEYFSETQRNKGNFPGRFSGRQFSNSRSEMNVSTLELGDSALYLCASSLEAGYNEQFFGPGTRLTVL.

The rearrangement uses TRBV7-9 and TRBJ2-5; TRBD1 might be the D (6 bases). CDR1 SEHNR and CDR2 FQNEAQ come from the germline V gene (reference sequence). The CDR3 covers 13 residues. Trimming pared 11 bases from V and 4 bases from J, leaving 17 bases between. The CDR3 nucleotides read TGTGCCTCGTATCAGGGGTCAGGAGAGACCCAGTACTTC. Translation: CASYQGSGETQYF.

CDR3 DNA sequence: TGTGCTACAGGGTTTTCGGATGATGGCTACACCTTC. It yields the protein CATGFSDDGYTF. The chain carries TRBV28 and TRBJ1-2; possible D gene TRBD1, 6 bases. The germline gives CDR1 MDHEN, CDR2 SYDVKM. This CDR3 contains 12 residues.

This clone was seen only a few times. The V gene is TRBV2, the J gene TRBJ2-2; 7 bases match TRBD2. The germline V gene has CDR1 SNHLY and CDR2 FYNNEI. The CDR3 is 15 residues long. V shed 7 bases, J shed 7 bases, and the junction held 12 bases outside the gene matches. CDR3 protein: CASTWSSGSFGELFF. CDR3 coding DNA: TGTGCCAGCACATGGTCTAGCGGCTCTTTCGGGGAGCTGTTTTTT.

This clone has only a few counts. J is TRBJ1-1 and V is TRBV6-5, with 7 bases that match TRBD1. The CDR3 has 15 amino acids. CDR1 and CDR2 from the germline V gene are MNHEY and SVGAGI. V was clipped by 0 bases and J by 5 bases; unmatched bases: 6. CDR3 sequence reads: CASSYSRGGWTEAFF. The CDR3 DNA sequence: TGTGCCAGCAGTTACTCGAGAGGGGGCTGGACTGAAGCTTTCTTT.

The chain uses TRBV6-5 and TRBJ2-7; D perhaps matches TRBD2 (5 bases). The germline CDR1 and CDR2 sequences are MNHEY and SVGAGI. Trimming took 4 bases from V and 2 from J, leaving 15 bases between them. There are 15 residues in the CDR3. The CDR3: CASSSSGETPYEQYV. CDR3 DNA sequence: TGTGCCAGCAGTTCATCCGGGGAAACCCCCTACGAGCAGTACGTC.

The rearrangement links TRBV7-9 to TRBJ1-1, with D maybe TRBD1 (5 bases). This CDR3 spans 19 amino acids. CDR1 and CDR2 from the germline V gene are SEHNR and FQNEAQ (reference sequence). Trimming took off 4 bases at V and 1 base at J, with 25 bases between the two ends. The DNA for the CDR3 is TGTGCCAGCAGCTCGAAAGCCCGGGACCTAGCGACTAAGAACACTGAAGCTTTCTTT. Residues: CASSSKARDLATKNTEAFF.

The rearrangement links TRBV28 to TRBJ2-5; the match to TRBD1 covers 9 bases. The DNA end is a closer match to TRBJ2-7, so the J assignment may be wrong. Germline assignment: CDR1 MDHEN and CDR2 SYDVKM. This CDR3 is built from 14 residues. CDR3 sequence: CASSPGTGLYEQYF. The DNA of the CDR3 is TGTGCCAGCAGTCCCGGGACAGGGCTGTACGAGCAGTACTTC.

The V and J genes are TRBV14 and TRBJ2-5; TRBD2 aligns across 8 bases. The CDR3 is made up of 15 amino acids. Germline CDR1 SGHDN, CDR2 FVKESK. The V gene end was trimmed by 6 bases and the J gene end by 2 bases; junction bases not matched to a gene: 8. The CDR3 is CASSPPGLGQETQYF. The CDR3 DNA follows: TGTGCCAGCAGTCCCCCGGGACTAGGGCAAGAGACCCAGTACTTC.

CDR3 sequence reads: CASSVGGGLAGGGEQFF. The CDR3 bases are TGTGCCAGCAGCGTAGGAGGGGGACTAGCGGGAGGGGGTGAGCAGTTCTTC. The chain combines TRBV9 with TRBJ2-1; 16 bases agree with TRBD2. The CDR3 runs 17 residues. V lost 0 bases to trimming and J lost 9 bases; unmatched junction nucleotides: 6. Germline V CDR1 and CDR2: SGDLS, YYNGEE.